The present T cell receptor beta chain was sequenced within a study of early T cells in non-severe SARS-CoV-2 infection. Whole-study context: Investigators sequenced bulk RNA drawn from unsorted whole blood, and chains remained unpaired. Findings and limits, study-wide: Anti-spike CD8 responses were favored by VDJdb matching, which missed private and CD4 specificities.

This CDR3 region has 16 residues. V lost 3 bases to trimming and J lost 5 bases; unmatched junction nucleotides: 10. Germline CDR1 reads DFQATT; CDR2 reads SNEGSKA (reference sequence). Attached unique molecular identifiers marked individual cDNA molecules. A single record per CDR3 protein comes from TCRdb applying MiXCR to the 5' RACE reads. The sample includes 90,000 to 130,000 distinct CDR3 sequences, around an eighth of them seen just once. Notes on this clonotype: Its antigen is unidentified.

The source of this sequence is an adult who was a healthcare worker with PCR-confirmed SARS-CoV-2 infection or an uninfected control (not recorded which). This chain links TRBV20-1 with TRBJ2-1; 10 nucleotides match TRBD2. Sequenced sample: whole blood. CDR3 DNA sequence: TGCAGTGCTAGGCGGCCTAGCGGGAGATCCCACAATGAGCAGTTCTTC. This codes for CSARRPSGRSHNEQFF.